The 31 T cell receptor beta chains below were found in one sample sequenced in a study of early T cells in non-severe SARS-CoV-2 infection. TCRdb recomputed calls from the 5' RACE reads with MiXCR, one row per CDR3 protein. The profile shows about 60,000 distinct CDR3 sequences, 15% of them singletons. Sample: whole blood, taken at baseline. Receptor source: an adult who was a healthcare worker with PCR-confirmed SARS-CoV-2 infection or an uninfected control (not recorded which).

This sequence joins TRBV6-1 and TRBJ2-7; D unresolved. Germline lookup yields CDR1 MNHNS and CDR2 SASEGT. V was pared by 3 bases and J by 2 bases, with 11 bases between. The CDR3 loop spans 14 amino acids. CDR3 nucleotides: TGTGCCAGCAGTGATGGAATAGGTCCCTACGAGCAGTACTTC. Translated: CASSDGIGPYEQYF.

In regard to this clonotype: At one boundary the junction diverges from the germline segment, which might be a read error. The J gene is TRBJ1-6, the V gene TRBV28; D possibly corresponds to TRBD1 (6 bases). Germline V gene data show CDR1 as MDHEN and CDR2 as SYDVKM. The CDR3 totals 13 residues. CDR3 sequence: CAGSPDRNSPLHF. The CDR3 nucleotides are TGTGCCGGCAGTCCTGACAGGAATTCACCCCTCCACTTT.

This clonotype came up many times. This chain links TRBV6-5 with TRBJ1-1; D not certain. The CDR3 runs 15 residues. V was cut by 0 bases and J by 0 bases, with 8 bases left in between. CDR1 and CDR2 (germline): MNHEY, SVGAGI. CDR3 amino acids: CASSYSSSLNTEAFF. CDR3 DNA: TGTGCCAGCAGTTACTCTAGTTCCTTGAACACTGAAGCTTTCTTT.

This chain's CDR3 is CATSDPTGTDIYEQYF. CDR3 coding DNA: TGTGCCACCAGTGACCCAACCGGGACAGACATCTACGAGCAGTACTTC. V gene TRBV24-1 combines with J gene TRBJ2-7; TRBD1 aligns across 7 bases. V gave up 4 bases and J gave up 3 bases; unmatched junction bases: 11. CDR3 length equals 16 residues. Germline lookup yields CDR1 KGHDR and CDR2 SFDVKD.

V and J are TRBV6-1 and TRBJ2-2, with 9 positions matching TRBD1. The CDR3 has 15 amino acids. Losses at the gene ends were 11 bases for V and 6 bases for J; bases not matched to a gene: 13. From germline, CDR1 is MNHNS and CDR2 SASEGT. The CDR3 region has the DNA TGTGCCGGAAACGCGGGACAGGGAGCCGCCGGGGAGCTGTTTTTT. Translating gives CAGNAGQGAAGELFF.

This clonotype was seen a single time. This chain's CDR3 is CASSWSYLSTDTQYF. The CDR3 DNA reads as TGTGCCAGTAGTTGGTCTTACCTAAGCACAGATACGCAGTATTTT. The V and J genes are TRBV19 and TRBJ2-3; D not certain. The CDR3 sequence is 15 residues long. Germline values: CDR1 LNHDA, CDR2 SQIVND (reference sequence). With 5 bases removed from V and 0 bases from J, the gap between germline ends came to 12 bases.

The chain links TRBV7-6 to TRBJ2-2; a possible D gene is TRBD2 (5 bases). Deletions cut 5 bases from V and 2 bases from J, with 15 bases between. Germline values: CDR1 SGHVS, CDR2 FNYEAQ. The CDR3 loop spans 16 amino acids. The chain's CDR3 is CASSPFERLNTGELFF. For the CDR3, the DNA is TGTGCCAGCAGCCCATTTGAGCGGTTAAACACCGGGGAGCTGTTTTTT.

The rearrangement links TRBV3-1 to TRBJ2-5; TRBD2 is a possible D gene (6 bases). This CDR3 comprises 12 residues. Germline V lookup: CDR1 LGHDT, CDR2 YNNKEL (reference sequence). V was clipped by 4 bases and J by 5 bases, with 8 bases between them. CDR3 sequence (DNA): TGTGCCAGCAGCCCCGGGGGTGAGACCCAGTACTTC. Its protein product is CASSPGGETQYF.

This chain joins TRBV12-3 or TRBV12-4 and TRBJ2-1, with D unresolved. V dropped 4 bases and J dropped 0 bases, with 13 bases sitting between them. This CDR3 is 16 amino acids long. For the CDR3, the DNA is TGTGCCAGCAGTTCCAACACGAAAAGCTCCTACAATGAGCAGTTCTTC. This gives the protein CASSSNTKSSYNEQFF.

This clonotype was picked up a small number of times. This chain links TRBV9 with TRBJ2-7; 7 nucleotides agree with TRBD1. The germline V gene has CDR1 SGDLS and CDR2 YYNGEE. The V segment lost 3 bases and the J segment 7 bases; nucleotides outside the gene matches: 10. The CDR3 spans 14 residues. The CDR3 here is CASSAFTGAREQYF. The CDR3 DNA follows: TGTGCCAGCAGCGCCTTCACAGGGGCGCGGGAGCAGTACTTC.

CDR3 in DNA: TGTGCCACCGGCGGGACTGGGGAGCTGTTTTTT. It yields the protein CATGGTGELFF. The chain links TRBV2 to TRBJ2-2; D might be TRBD2 (6 bases). Trimming took 10 bases from V and 8 from J, leaving 11 bases between them. The germline CDR1 and CDR2 sequences are SNHLY and FYNNEI. CDR3 length equals 11 residues.

This clonotype was detected a few times. This sequence joins TRBV6-5 and TRBJ2-7, with TRBD1 as a possible D gene (5 bases). The length of the CDR3 is 14 residues. V was pared by 6 bases and J by 0 bases, with 12 bases between. Germline V gives CDR1 MNHEY, CDR2 SVGAGI. In DNA, the CDR3 is TGTGCCAGCAGCCGGACACCTAGCTCCTACGAGCAGTACTTC. This encodes CASSRTPSSYEQYF.

This clonotype has only a few counts. The chain carries TRBV19 and TRBJ2-6, with TRBD2 as a possible D gene (5 bases). CDR1 is LNHDA, CDR2 SQIVND, per germline (reference sequence). The CDR3 contains 13 residues. The germline V and J ends were trimmed by 8 bases and 4 bases, with 9 bases remaining between them. This CDR3 is CASRGRGANVLTF. CDR3 nucleotide sequence: TGTGCCAGTCGCGGGCGGGGGGCCAACGTCCTGACTTTC.

In this sample, this clonotype turned up a few times. The V gene is TRBV27, the J gene TRBJ1-1; possibly TRBD1 for D (5 bases). Germline V gene data show CDR1 as MNHEY and CDR2 as SMNVEV (reference sequence). Trimming removed 2 bases at V and 3 bases at J, with 13 bases between. This CDR3 has 15 residues. The CDR3 region is CASSLRGATHTEAFF. Written as DNA, the CDR3 is TGTGCCAGCAGTTTACGAGGGGCGACTCACACTGAAGCTTTCTTT.

The rearrangement joins TRBV5-4 to TRBJ2-1; tentatively, D is TRBD1 or TRBD2 (6 bases each). The CDR3 is 17 residues long. V was clipped by 3 bases and J by 7 bases, with 23 bases between them. Germline values: CDR1 SGHNT, CDR2 YYREEE (reference sequence). The CDR3 bases are TGTGCCAGCAGCTGGGTCCTAGAGCGGAGGGGGATGAATGAGCAGTTCTTC. It codes for CASSWVLERRGMNEQFF.

The V and J genes are TRBV28 and TRBJ2-5; D gene unclear. V dropped 3 bases and J dropped 6 bases, with 5 bases sitting between them. This CDR3 is built from 11 residues. Looked up from germline, CDR1 is MDHEN and CDR2 is SYDVKM. CDR3 bases: TGTGCCAGCAGTTTGGGGAAGACCCAGTACTTC. Amino acids: CASSLGKTQYF.

Note on this clonotype: One end of the junction varies from germline; a read error may be responsible. V usage is TRBV30 and J usage is TRBJ2-5; perhaps TRBD2 as D (5 bases). CDR1 and CDR2 from the germline V gene are GTSNPN and SVGIG (reference sequence). This CDR3 is built from 16 residues. The CDR3: CVWSSKPDGEKETQYF. Here the CDR3 DNA reads TGTGTCTGGAGCTCGAAACCGGACGGGGAGAAAGAGACCCAGTACTTC.

This clonotype was seen ten or more times. J is TRBJ2-1 and V is TRBV12-3 or TRBV12-4; D unclear. V was cut by 6 bases and J by 7 bases, with 13 bases left in between. This CDR3 is built from 13 residues. The CDR3 here is CASSLNRWNEQFF. DNA of the CDR3: TGTGCCAGCAGCCTTAACAGATGGAATGAGCAGTTCTTC.

This chain joins TRBV10-3 and TRBJ1-6; the match to TRBD1 covers 8 bases. With V trimmed by 6 bases and J by 10 bases, 2 bases remained unmatched. This CDR3 is 12 amino acids long. Germline-derived CDR1 and CDR2 are ENHRY and SYGVKD. CDR3 loop: CAIRTGASPLHF. The CDR3 nucleotides read TGTGCCATCAGGACAGGGGCCTCACCCCTCCACTTT.

This clonotype was observed many times. The CDR3 DNA reads as TGCAGTGCTGAGGCCGGGACTAGCGGGGTCAATGAGCAGTTCTTC. It specifies CSAEAGTSGVNEQFF. J is TRBJ2-1 and V is TRBV20-1, with 13 bases lining up with TRBD2. Germline V gene sequence: CDR1 DFQATT, CDR2 SNEGSKA (reference sequence). This CDR3 region has 15 residues. After removal of 5 bases from V and 6 bases from J, the junction contained 7 bases not matched to a gene.

The chain uses TRBV12-3 or TRBV12-4 and TRBJ2-7; tentatively, D is TRBD1 or TRBD2 (6 bases each). The CDR3 consists of 15 residues. The germline V and J ends were trimmed by 6 bases and 2 bases, with 17 bases remaining between them. CDR3 nucleotide sequence: TGTGCCAGCAGCCGACAGGCAGGAGGGCCCTACGAGCAGTACTTC. As protein: CASSRQAGGPYEQYF.

The chain joins TRBV29-1 to TRBJ2-4, with TRBD1 as a possible D gene (5 bases). Between the trimmed V and J ends, which lost 4 bases and 7 bases, there was a span of 8 bases. This CDR3 is 11 amino acids long. Germline V lookup: CDR1 SQVTM, CDR2 ANQGSEA. The CDR3 nucleotides are TGCAGCGTTGGATCAGGGAACATTCAGTACTTC. Translating gives CSVGSGNIQYF. The whole variable domain, filled in from reference TRBV29-1 and TRBJ2-4, reads SAVISQKPSRDICQRGTSLTIQCQVDSQVTMMFWYRQQPGQSLTLIATANQGSEATYESGFVIDKFPISRPNLTFSTLTVSNMSPEDSSIYLCSVGSGNIQYFGAGTRLSVL.

At least ten counts were recorded for this clonotype. This chain joins TRBV9 and TRBJ2-2; TRBD1 might be the D (6 bases). The germline V gene encodes CDR1 SGDLS and CDR2 YYNGEE. V was clipped by 6 bases and J by 2 bases, with 14 bases between them. This CDR3 spans 15 amino acids. DNA for the CDR3: TGTGCCAGCATGGGTCCGGGACATAACACCGGGGAGCTGTTTTTT. Translation: CASMGPGHNTGELFF.

This clonotype occurred a few times. V is TRBV28 and J is TRBJ1-1; D remains ambiguous. CDR3 size: 15 residues. Germline CDR1 MDHEN, CDR2 SYDVKM. Trimming shortened V by 3 bases and J by 4 bases, and 15 bases separated the two germline ends. The CDR3 sequence: CASSLDREGRTEAFF. DNA of the CDR3: TGTGCCAGCAGTTTGGATCGGGAAGGTCGCACTGAAGCTTTCTTT. Complete variable domain (other parts from reference TRBV28 and TRBJ1-1): DVKVTQSSRYLVKRTGEKVFLECVQDMDHENMFWYRQDPGLGLRLIYFSYDVKMKEKGDIPEGYSVSREKKERFSLILESASTNQTSMYLCASSLDREGRTEAFFGQGTRLTVV.

Here the CDR3 DNA reads TGTGCCAGCAGCCAAGGACAGGGAGAACAGCCCCAGCATTTT. Translating gives CASSQGQGEQPQHF. The rearrangement links TRBV12-3 or TRBV12-4 to TRBJ1-5; 8 bases match TRBD1. Trimming removed 6 bases from V and 7 bases from J; junction bases left unmatched: 8. This CDR3 is 14 amino acids long.

This chain uses TRBV12-3 or TRBV12-4 with TRBJ1-5, with D uncertain. The CDR3 runs 13 residues. V was cut by 2 bases and J by 9 bases, with 11 bases left in between. The DNA for the CDR3 is TGTGCCAGCAGTTTATACGATCCATGGCCCCAGCATTTT. Protein sequence: CASSLYDPWPQHF.

This clonotype was seen only a few times. This sequence joins TRBV29-1 and TRBJ2-1; 8 bases map to TRBD2. The V and J ends lost 6 bases and 3 bases, in that order; junction bases with no gene match: 7. In germline, CDR1 is SQVTM, CDR2 ANQGSEA. The CDR3 spans 14 residues. The CDR3 loop is CSVSRGLDYNEQFF. In DNA, the CDR3 is TGCAGCGTCAGCCGGGGACTAGACTACAATGAGCAGTTCTTC.

This clonotype was counted many times. This rearrangement joins TRBV7-9 to TRBJ1-5; D remains ambiguous. Germline V gene sequence: CDR1 SEHNR, CDR2 FQNEAQ (reference sequence). CDR3 size: 15 residues. The V and J ends lost 8 bases and 5 bases respectively, with 19 bases between them. CDR3 bases: TGTGCCAGCTCCTCCCTTGAGGACGGACATCAGCCCCAGCATTTT. It encodes CASSSLEDGHQPQHF.

This clonotype has a handful of counts. The chain carries TRBV5-6 and TRBJ2-2, with 8 positions matching TRBD1. The CDR3 loop spans 15 amino acids. Germline V lookup: CDR1 SGHDT, CDR2 YYEEEE. Losses at the gene ends were 4 bases for V and 6 bases for J; bases not matched to a gene: 8. The CDR3 coding sequence is TGTGCCAGCAGCGTAGCCGGGACAGGTCCCGGGGAGCTGTTTTTT. Translating gives CASSVAGTGPGELFF. Looking up the rest from reference TRBV5-6 and TRBJ2-2 gives the full variable domain: DAGVTQSPTHLIKTRGQQVTLRCSPKSGHDTVSWYQQALGQGPQFIFQYYEEEERQRGNFPDRFSGHQFPNYSSELNVNALLLGDSALYLCASSVAGTGPGELFFGEGSRLTVL.

The chain is built from TRBV10-1 and TRBJ2-5; 10 bases match TRBD2. Germline assignment: CDR1 WNHNN and CDR2 SYGVQD (reference sequence). CDR3 length: 16 amino acids. With V trimmed by 2 bases and J by 2 bases, 5 bases remained unmatched. CDR3 nucleotides: TGCGCCAGCAGTGAGGGTGGACTAGCGGCGCAAGAGACCCAGTACTTC. Translated, it gives CASSEGGLAAQETQYF.

This clonotype was recorded a few times. The V and J genes are TRBV12-3 or TRBV12-4 and TRBJ2-1; tentatively, D is TRBD2 (5 bases). The germline V and J ends were trimmed by 2 bases and 9 bases, with 14 bases remaining between them. The CDR3 runs 14 residues. CDR3 bases: TGTGCCAGCAGTTTAAGCGTTAGCGCTAGTGAGCAGTTCTTC. Its protein is CASSLSVSASEQFF.